The 19 T cell receptor beta chains listed next were all sequenced from one sample in a study of blood T cell repertoires in COVID-19. The assay was immunoSEQ multiplex PCR, and TCRdb's table has in-frame clones only and misses some. The sample has approximately 75,000 clones; roughly four fifths are singletons. The material sequenced was peripheral blood. Receptors originate from a man aged 25-40 years with COVID-19, enrolled during active disease.

The chain carries TRBV5-4 and TRBJ2-5, with 7 bases aligning to TRBD2. Germline V lookup: CDR1 SGHNT, CDR2 YYREEE (reference sequence). The CDR3 totals 14 residues. V lost 2 bases, J lost 4 bases, and 5 bases stayed unmatched. CDR3 region: CASSLGTGGETQYF. In nucleotides, the CDR3 is TGTGCCAGCAGCTTAGGAACGGGAGGAGAGACCCAGTACTTC.

V and J are TRBV28 and TRBJ2-7, with TRBD1 matching over 8 bases. Per germline, CDR1 MDHEN and CDR2 SYDVKM. This CDR3 has 15 residues. Trimming removed 4 bases from V and 3 bases from J; junction bases left unmatched: 8. The CDR3 sequence: CASSSTGQGGYEQYF. The CDR3 region has the DNA TGTGCCAGCAGTTCGACTGGACAGGGCGGCTACGAGCAGTACTTC. The variable domain in full, completed from reference TRBV28 and TRBJ2-7, reads DVKVTQSSRYLVKRTGEKVFLECVQDMDHENMFWYRQDPGLGLRLIYFSYDVKMKEKGDIPEGYSVSREKKERFSLILESASTNQTSMYLCASSSTGQGGYEQYFGPGTRLTVT.

This clone was seen a single time. The chain has TRBV4-1 and TRBJ1-2, with D possibly TRBD1 on 6 matching bases. Trimming stripped 3 bases from V and 7 bases from J, with 12 bases between. Germline values: CDR1 MGHRA, CDR2 YSYEKL. CDR3 length: 13 residues. The CDR3: CASSHPGHSGYTF. The CDR3 bases are TGCGCCAGCAGCCACCCGGGACACTCTGGCTACACCTTC.

The V gene is TRBV4-3, the J gene TRBJ2-3, with 9 bases lining up with TRBD2. The ends lost 0 bases at V and 6 bases at J; junction bases unmatched: 1. CDR3 size: 14 residues. Germline-derived CDR1 and CDR2 are LGHNA and YSLEER. The CDR3 DNA reads as TGCGCCAGCAGCCAAGACGCGGGAGGGGATACGCAGTATTTT. Translating gives CASSQDAGGDTQYF.

The chain carries TRBV7-8 and TRBJ2-6; no definite D call. CDR1 and CDR2 from the germline V gene are SGHVS and FQNEAQ. V was cut by 5 bases and J by 2 bases, with 13 bases left in between. The CDR3 sequence is 16 residues long. This chain's CDR3 is CASSASTVTGANVLTF. The CDR3 coding sequence is TGTGCCAGCAGCGCCTCTACGGTCACTGGGGCCAACGTCCTGACTTTC.

V gene TRBV2 combines with J gene TRBJ1-5; perhaps TRBD1 as D (5 bases). V lost 3 bases, J lost 1 base, and 10 bases lay in between. Germline V lookup: CDR1 SNHLY, CDR2 FYNNEI. This CDR3 spans 15 amino acids. DNA of the CDR3: TGTGCCAGCAGTGATTCGGGGGGGAGCAATCAGCCCCAGCATTTT. This encodes CASSDSGGSNQPQHF.

This sequence joins TRBV27 and TRBJ2-5; 11 bases map to TRBD2. The CDR3 length is 15 residues. V dropped 6 bases and J dropped 4; count of bases not matched to a gene: 7. CDR1 and CDR2 from the germline V gene are MNHEY and SMNVEV (reference sequence). The CDR3 spells CASRPLAGAGETQYF. For the CDR3, the DNA is TGTGCCAGCAGACCACTAGCGGGAGCGGGAGAGACCCAGTACTTC.

This chain links TRBV9 with TRBJ2-7; a possible D gene is TRBD1 (5 bases). V was cut by 3 bases and J by 3 bases, with 7 bases left in between. This CDR3 region has 12 residues. Germline lookup yields CDR1 SGDLS and CDR2 YYNGEE. The CDR3 sequence: CASSAQGYEQYF. DNA of the CDR3: TGTGCCAGCAGCGCCCAGGGCTACGAGCAGTACTTC.

This clone was recorded only once. The chain carries TRBV5-1 and TRBJ2-7; 10 bases match TRBD2. V was clipped by 0 bases and J by 6 bases; unmatched bases: 12. Germline loops: CDR1 SGHRS, CDR2 YFSETQ. The CDR3 is made up of 17 amino acids. The CDR3 loop reads CASSLAGLAATSGEQYF. The DNA of the CDR3 is TGCGCCAGCAGCTTGGCTGGACTAGCGGCCACCTCCGGCGAGCAGTACTTC.

The V gene is TRBV11-2, the J gene TRBJ2-7; 11 bases agree with TRBD2. CDR1 and CDR2 from the germline V gene are SGHAT and FQNNGV. The V segment lost 4 bases and the J segment 4 bases; nucleotides outside the gene matches: 3. The CDR3 contains 14 residues. The DNA of the CDR3 is TGTGCCAGCAGCTGGGGGACTAGCGGATACGAGCAGTACTTC. Translating it yields CASSWGTSGYEQYF.

This chain uses TRBV7-9 with TRBJ1-1, with a weak D call TRBD1 (5 bases). This CDR3 region has 14 residues. With 6 bases removed from V and 0 bases from J, the gap between germline ends came to 11 bases. Germline V gives CDR1 SEHNR, CDR2 FQNEAQ (reference sequence). CDR3 sequence (DNA): TGTGCCAGCAGTTCTAGACAGTTGAACACTGAAGCTTTCTTT. Translating gives CASSSRQLNTEAFF.

This chain joins TRBV6-2 or TRBV6-3 and TRBJ2-3, with 14 nucleotides matching TRBD2. The CDR3 spans 18 residues. V shed 0 bases, J shed 4 bases, and the junction held 6 bases outside the gene matches. Germline V CDR1 and CDR2: MNHEY, SVGEGT. CDR3 sequence reads: CASSYSGTSGRGPDTQYF. The CDR3 DNA sequence: TGTGCCAGCAGTTACTCTGGGACTAGCGGGAGAGGGCCAGATACGCAGTATTTT.

The CDR3 nucleotides read TGTGCCAGCACCACCGGGACTTTACACCGGAGGGGGGCCAACGTCCTGACTTTC. Encoded protein: CASTTGTLHRRGANVLTF. The chain employs TRBV7-9 and TRBJ2-6; tentative D call: TRBD2 (6 bases). The CDR3 totals 18 residues. Germline lookup yields CDR1 SEHNR and CDR2 FQNEAQ (reference sequence). V lost 7 bases, J lost 4 bases, and 23 bases lay in between.

In its sample, this clone was seen once. The rearrangement joins TRBV28 to TRBJ2-2; a possible D gene is TRBD1 (7 bases). CDR3 length: 16 residues. Germline V gene sequence: CDR1 MDHEN, CDR2 SYDVKM. V was cut by 5 bases and J by 5 bases, with 18 bases left in between. In nucleotides, the CDR3 is TGTGCCAGCAGTAACCCCCGGGACAGCGGGACCGGGGAGCTGTTTTTT. Residues: CASSNPRDSGTGELFF.

The table lists this clone with a few counts. The chain combines TRBV28 with TRBJ2-5; 8 bases are a match to TRBD2. Germline V CDR1 and CDR2: MDHEN, SYDVKM. The CDR3 covers 16 residues. J lost 7 bases, V lost 1 base, and 11 bases had no gene match. The CDR3 region is CASSLYGASGPLTQYF. The CDR3 DNA reads TGTGCCAGCAGTTTATATGGGGCTAGCGGGCCCCTGACCCAGTACTTC. Full variable domain (remainder filled in from reference TRBV28 and TRBJ2-5): DVKVTQSSRYLVKRTGEKVFLECVQDMDHENMFWYRQDPGLGLRLIYFSYDVKMKEKGDIPEGYSVSREKKERFSLILESASTNQTSMYLCASSLYGASGPLTQYFGPGTRLLVL.

The chain couples TRBV7-2 to TRBJ2-1, with TRBD2 identical over 7 bases. V lost 1 base, J lost 9 bases, and 12 bases stayed unmatched. CDR3 length: 16 residues. Germline assignment: CDR1 SGHTA and CDR2 FQGNSA. DNA of the CDR3: TGTGCCAGCAGCTTAGTAGCGGGCCGACAAGGCGGTGAGCAGTTCTTC. Protein product: CASSLVAGRQGGEQFF.

Written as DNA, the CDR3 is TGTGCCAGCAGCGGGACTAGCGGTGTGAACAATGAGCAGTTCTTC. Its translation is CASSGTSGVNNEQFF. The chain couples TRBV9 to TRBJ2-1; 10 nucleotides align to TRBD2. Losses at the gene ends were 3 bases for V and 5 bases for J; bases not matched to a gene: 5. Germline CDR1 and CDR2: SGDLS and YYNGEE. The CDR3 runs to 15 residues.

This rearrangement joins TRBV5-8 to TRBJ2-7, with 7 bases identical to TRBD2. Per the germline V gene, CDR1 is SGHTS and CDR2 is YDEGEE. The trim removed 4 bases at V and 2 bases at J, leaving 6 bases unmatched. The CDR3 spans 14 residues. CDR3 sequence: CASSPGGITYEQYF. The CDR3 DNA reads as TGTGCCAGCAGCCCGGGGGGTATTACCTACGAGCAGTACTTC.

The chain joins TRBV24-1 to TRBJ1-5; possible D gene TRBD1, 5 bases. Between the trimmed V and J ends, which lost 6 bases and 7 bases, there was a span of 12 bases. Germline CDR1 reads KGHDR; CDR2 reads SFDVKD. The CDR3 has 13 residues. The CDR3 region has the DNA TGTGCCACCAGTAGCACAGGCTCCCAGCCCCAGCATTTT. It encodes CATSSTGSQPQHF.